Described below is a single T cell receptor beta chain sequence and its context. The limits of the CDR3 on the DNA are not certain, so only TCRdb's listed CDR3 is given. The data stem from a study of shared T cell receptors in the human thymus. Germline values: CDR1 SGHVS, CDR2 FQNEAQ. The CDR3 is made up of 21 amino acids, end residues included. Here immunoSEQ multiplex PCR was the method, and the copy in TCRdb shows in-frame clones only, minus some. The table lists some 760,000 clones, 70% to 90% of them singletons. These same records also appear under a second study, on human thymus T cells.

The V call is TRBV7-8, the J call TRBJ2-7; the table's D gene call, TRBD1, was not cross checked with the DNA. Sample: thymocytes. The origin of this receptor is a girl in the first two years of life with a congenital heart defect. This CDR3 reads CASSLVRWGQGSYGGLYEQSF.